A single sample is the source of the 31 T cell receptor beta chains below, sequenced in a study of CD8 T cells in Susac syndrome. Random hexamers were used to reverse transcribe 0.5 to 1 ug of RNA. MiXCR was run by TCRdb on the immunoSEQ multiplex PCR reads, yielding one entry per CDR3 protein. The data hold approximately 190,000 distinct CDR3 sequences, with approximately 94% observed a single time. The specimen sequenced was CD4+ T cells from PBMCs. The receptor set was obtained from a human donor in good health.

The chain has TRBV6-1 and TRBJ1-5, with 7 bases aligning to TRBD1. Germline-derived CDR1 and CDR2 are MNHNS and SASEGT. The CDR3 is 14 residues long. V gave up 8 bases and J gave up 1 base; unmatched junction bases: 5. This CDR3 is CASHMDRSNQPQHF. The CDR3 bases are TGTGCCAGCCACATGGACAGGAGCAATCAGCCCCAGCATTTT.

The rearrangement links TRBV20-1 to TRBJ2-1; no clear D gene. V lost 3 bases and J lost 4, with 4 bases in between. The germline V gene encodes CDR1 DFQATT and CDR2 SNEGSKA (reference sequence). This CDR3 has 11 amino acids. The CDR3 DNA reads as TGCAGTGCTAGGGGGTACAATGAGCAGTTCTTC. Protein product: CSARGYNEQFF.

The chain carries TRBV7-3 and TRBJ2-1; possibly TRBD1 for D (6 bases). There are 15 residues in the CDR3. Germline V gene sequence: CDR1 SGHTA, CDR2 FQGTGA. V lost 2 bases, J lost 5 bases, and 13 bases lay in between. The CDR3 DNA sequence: TGTGCCAGCAGCTTATGGGGCAGGGGTAACAATGAGCAGTTCTTC. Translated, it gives CASSLWGRGNNEQFF.

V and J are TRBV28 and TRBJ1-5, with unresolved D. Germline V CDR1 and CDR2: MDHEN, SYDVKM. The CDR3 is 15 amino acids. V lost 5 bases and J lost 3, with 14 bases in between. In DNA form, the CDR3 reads TGTGCCAGCAGTCCCAGAATACGTCCCAATCAGCCCCAGCATTTT. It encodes CASSPRIRPNQPQHF.

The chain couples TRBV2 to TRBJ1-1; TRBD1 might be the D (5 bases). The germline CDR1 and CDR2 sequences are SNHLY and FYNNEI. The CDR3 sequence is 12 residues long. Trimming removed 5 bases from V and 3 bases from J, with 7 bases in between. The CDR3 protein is CASSRTHTEAFF. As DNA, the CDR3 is TGTGCCAGCAGTCGGACACACACTGAAGCTTTCTTT.

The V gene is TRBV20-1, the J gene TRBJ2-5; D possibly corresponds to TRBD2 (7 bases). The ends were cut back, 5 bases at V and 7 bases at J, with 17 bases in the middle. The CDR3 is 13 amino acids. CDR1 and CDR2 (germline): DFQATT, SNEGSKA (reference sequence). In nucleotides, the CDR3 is TGCAGTGCTCTAGGGGGGGTACAGGGGACCCAGTACTTC. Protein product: CSALGGVQGTQYF.

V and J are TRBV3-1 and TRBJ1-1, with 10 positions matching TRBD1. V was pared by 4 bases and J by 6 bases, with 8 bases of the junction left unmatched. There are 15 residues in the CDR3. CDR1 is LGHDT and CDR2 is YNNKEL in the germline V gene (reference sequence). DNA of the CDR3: TGTGCCAGCAGCCCAGGGGACAGGGGAGGGTCTGAAGCTTTCTTT. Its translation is CASSPGDRGGSEAFF.

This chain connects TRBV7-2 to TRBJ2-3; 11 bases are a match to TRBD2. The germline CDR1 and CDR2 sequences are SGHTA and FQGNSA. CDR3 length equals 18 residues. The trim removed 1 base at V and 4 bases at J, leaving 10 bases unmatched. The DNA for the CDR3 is TGTGCCAGCAGCTTAGAGGGTAGCGGGGGGGCCAGGGCAGATACGCAGTATTTT. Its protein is CASSLEGSGGARADTQYF.

CDR3 amino acids: CASSPPGRNIQYF. The CDR3 DNA is TGTGCCAGCAGCCCCCCGGGGAGGAACATTCAGTACTTC. The chain joins TRBV7-2 to TRBJ2-4; D might be TRBD2 (6 bases). CDR3 size: 13 residues. V was pared by 5 bases and J by 7 bases, with 12 bases between. CDR1 and CDR2 (germline): SGHTA, FQGNSA.

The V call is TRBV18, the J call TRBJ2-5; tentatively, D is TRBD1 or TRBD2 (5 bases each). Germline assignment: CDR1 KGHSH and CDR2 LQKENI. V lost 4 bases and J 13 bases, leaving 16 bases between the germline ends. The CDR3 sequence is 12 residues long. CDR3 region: CASSRLSGTSYF. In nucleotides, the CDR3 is TGTGCCAGCTCACGACTATCAGGGACCTCGTACTTC.

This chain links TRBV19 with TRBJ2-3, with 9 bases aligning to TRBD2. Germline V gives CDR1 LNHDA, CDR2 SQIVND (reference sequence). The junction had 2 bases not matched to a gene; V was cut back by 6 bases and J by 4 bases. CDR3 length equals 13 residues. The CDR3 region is CASRVAGADTQYF. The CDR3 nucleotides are TGTGCCAGTAGGGTAGCGGGGGCAGATACGCAGTATTTT.

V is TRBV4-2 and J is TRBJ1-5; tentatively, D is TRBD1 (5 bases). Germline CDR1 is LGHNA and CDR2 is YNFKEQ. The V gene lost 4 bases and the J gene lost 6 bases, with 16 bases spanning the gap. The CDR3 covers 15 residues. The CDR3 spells CASSPRLLGTQPQHF. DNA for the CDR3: TGTGCCAGCAGCCCGCGGCTTTTGGGGACTCAGCCCCAGCATTTT.

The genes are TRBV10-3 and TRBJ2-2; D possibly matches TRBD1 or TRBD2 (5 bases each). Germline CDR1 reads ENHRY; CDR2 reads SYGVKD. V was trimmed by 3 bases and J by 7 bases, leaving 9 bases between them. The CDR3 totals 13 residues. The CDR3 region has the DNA TGTGCCATCAGTGACAGGGACGGCGGGGAGCTGTTTTTT. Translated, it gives CAISDRDGGELFF.

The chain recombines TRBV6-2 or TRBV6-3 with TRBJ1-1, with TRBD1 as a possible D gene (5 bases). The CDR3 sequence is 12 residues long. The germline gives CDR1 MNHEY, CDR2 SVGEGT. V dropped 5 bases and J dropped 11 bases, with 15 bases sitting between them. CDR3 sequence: CASSTDGRAAFF. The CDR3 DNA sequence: TGTGCCAGCAGTACGGACGGCAGGGCGGCTTTCTTT.

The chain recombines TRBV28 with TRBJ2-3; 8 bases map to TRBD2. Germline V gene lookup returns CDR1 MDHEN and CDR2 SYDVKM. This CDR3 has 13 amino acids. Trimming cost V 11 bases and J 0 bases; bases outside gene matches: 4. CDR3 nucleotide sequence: TGTGCCGGTGGACTAGCCAGCACAGATACGCAGTATTTT. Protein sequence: CAGGLASTDTQYF.

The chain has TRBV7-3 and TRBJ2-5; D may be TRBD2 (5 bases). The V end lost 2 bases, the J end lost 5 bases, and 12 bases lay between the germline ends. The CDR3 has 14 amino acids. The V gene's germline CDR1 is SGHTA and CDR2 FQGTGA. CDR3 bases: TGTGCCAGCAGCTTATTCCCCGAGGGTGAGACCCAGTACTTC. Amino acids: CASSLFPEGETQYF.

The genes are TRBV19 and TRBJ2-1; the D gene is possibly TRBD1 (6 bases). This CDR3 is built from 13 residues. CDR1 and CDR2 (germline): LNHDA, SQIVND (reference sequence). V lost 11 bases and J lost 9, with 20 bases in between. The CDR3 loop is CASKGDIVSEQFF. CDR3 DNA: TGTGCCTCAAAAGGGGACATAGTAAGTGAGCAGTTCTTC.

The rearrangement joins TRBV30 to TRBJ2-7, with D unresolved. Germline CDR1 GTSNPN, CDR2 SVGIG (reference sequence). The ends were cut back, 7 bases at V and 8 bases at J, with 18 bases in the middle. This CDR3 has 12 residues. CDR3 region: CASLRARGQQYF. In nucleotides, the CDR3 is TGTGCCTCCCTCCGAGCTAGAGGCCAGCAGTACTTC.

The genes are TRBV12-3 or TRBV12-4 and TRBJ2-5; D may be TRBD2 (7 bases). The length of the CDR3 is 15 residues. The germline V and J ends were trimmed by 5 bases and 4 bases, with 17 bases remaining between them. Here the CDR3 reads CASSAWGGGVETQYF. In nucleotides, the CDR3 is TGTGCCAGCAGTGCCTGGGGGGGCGGAGTAGAGACCCAGTACTTC.

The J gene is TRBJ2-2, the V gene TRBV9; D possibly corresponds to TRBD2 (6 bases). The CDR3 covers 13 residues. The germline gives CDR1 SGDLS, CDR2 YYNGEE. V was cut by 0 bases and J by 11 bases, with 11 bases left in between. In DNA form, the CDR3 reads TGTGCCAGCAGCGTAGTGGAGGGGCGAGAGCTGTTTTTT. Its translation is CASSVVEGRELFF.

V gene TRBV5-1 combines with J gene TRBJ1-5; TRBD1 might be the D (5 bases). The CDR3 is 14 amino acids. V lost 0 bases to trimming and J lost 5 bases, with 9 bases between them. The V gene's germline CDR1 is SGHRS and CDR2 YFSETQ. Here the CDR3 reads CASSLEGRDQPQHF. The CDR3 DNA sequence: TGCGCCAGCAGCTTGGAGGGGCGCGATCAGCCCCAGCATTTT.

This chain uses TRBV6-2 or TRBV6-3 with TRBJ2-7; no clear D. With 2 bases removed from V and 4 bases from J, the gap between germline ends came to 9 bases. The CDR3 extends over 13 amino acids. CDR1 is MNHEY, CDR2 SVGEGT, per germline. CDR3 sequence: CASSYGRRYEQYV. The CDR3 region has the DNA TGTGCCAGCAGTTACGGGCGGAGATACGAGCAGTACGTC.

CDR3 region: CASSPTPVGQIYGYTF. In DNA form, the CDR3 reads TGTGCCAGCAGTCCTACCCCGGTGGGACAGATCTATGGCTACACCTTC. The chain links TRBV28 to TRBJ1-2; 7 bases map to TRBD1. CDR1 and CDR2 (germline): MDHEN, SYDVKM. The CDR3 contains 16 residues. Trimming removed 5 bases from V and 4 bases from J; junction bases left unmatched: 13.

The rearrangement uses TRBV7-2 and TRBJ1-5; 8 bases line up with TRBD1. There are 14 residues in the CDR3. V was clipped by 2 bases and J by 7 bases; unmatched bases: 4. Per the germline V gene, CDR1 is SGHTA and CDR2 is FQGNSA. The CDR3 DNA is TGTGCCAGCAGCTTACAGGGGGCGGCCCAGCCCCAGCATTTT. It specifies CASSLQGAAQPQHF.

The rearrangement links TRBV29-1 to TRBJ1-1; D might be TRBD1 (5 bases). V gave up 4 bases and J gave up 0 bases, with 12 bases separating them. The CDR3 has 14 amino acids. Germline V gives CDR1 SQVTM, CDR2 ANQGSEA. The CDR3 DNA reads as TGCAGCGTTGGGGTCGGGGGTGTGAACACTGAAGCTTTCTTT. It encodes CSVGVGGVNTEAFF.

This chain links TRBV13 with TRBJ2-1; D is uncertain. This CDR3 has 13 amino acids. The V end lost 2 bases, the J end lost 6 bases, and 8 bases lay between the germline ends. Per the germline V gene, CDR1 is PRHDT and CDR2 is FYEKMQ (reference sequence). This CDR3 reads CASSLTVGNEQFF. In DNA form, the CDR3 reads TGTGCCAGCAGCTTAACGGTTGGCAATGAGCAGTTCTTC.

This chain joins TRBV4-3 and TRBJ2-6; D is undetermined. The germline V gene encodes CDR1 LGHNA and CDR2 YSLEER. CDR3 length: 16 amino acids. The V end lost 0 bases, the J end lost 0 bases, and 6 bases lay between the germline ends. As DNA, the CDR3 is TGCGCCAGCAGCCAAGAACGTTCCTCTGGGGCCAACGTCCTGACTTTC. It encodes CASSQERSSGANVLTF.

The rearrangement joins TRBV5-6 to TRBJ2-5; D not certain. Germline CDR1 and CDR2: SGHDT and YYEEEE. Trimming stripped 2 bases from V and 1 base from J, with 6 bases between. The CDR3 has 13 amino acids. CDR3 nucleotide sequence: TGTGCCAGCAGCTTACTCGGCCAAGAGACCCAGTACTTC. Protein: CASSLLGQETQYF.

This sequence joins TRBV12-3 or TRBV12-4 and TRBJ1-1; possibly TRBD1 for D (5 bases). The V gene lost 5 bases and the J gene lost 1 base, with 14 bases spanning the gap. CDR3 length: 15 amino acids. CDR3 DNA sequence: TGTGCCAGCAGTCCCCGACAGAGCGCGAACACTGAAGCTTTCTTT. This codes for CASSPRQSANTEAFF.

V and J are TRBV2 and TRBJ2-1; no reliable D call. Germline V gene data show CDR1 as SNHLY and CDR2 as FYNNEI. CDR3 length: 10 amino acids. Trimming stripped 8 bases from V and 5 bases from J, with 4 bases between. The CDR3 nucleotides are TGTGCCAGCCGAAACAATGAGCAGTTCTTC. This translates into CASRNNEQFF.

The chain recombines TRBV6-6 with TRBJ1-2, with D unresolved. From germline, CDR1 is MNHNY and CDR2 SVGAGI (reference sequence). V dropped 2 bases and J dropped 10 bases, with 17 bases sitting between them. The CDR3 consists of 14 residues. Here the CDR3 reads CASSYERVNPDYTF. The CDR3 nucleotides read TGTGCCAGCAGTTACGAAAGGGTTAATCCCGACTACACCTTC.